This TCR beta chain came from a study of blood T cell repertoires in COVID-19. About the research overall: Sources were T cells, B-cell-depleted T cells, or PBMCs; the material itself was cDNA or gDNA.

Original processing methods: Counts of nucleated cells, estimated from reference gene primer amplification, were obtained. Using immunoSEQ multiplex PCR, the repertoire was profiled, and TCRdb retains in-frame clones only, with some absent. V and J calls and clone size are those listed in that table; D and trimming were worked out from the DNA. Found here are more than 100,000 clones, 70% to 90% of them singletons; the top ten hold nearly 0.9%. The sample was peripheral blood. The source of this sequence is a woman aged 45 to 65 with active or convalescent COVID-19.

CDR3: CASSAPNIYGYTF. CDR3 in DNA: TGTGCCAGCAGCGCCCCAAACATTTACGGCTACACCTTC. The chain employs TRBV21-1 and TRBJ1-2; the table's D gene call, TRBD1, was not cross checked with the DNA. TRBV21-1 has pseudogene status. The CDR3 runs 13 residues.